Given below is one TCR beta chain in context. Trimming took 3 bases from V and 4 from J, leaving 17 bases between them. CDR3 length equals 16 residues. CDR1 MGHRA and CDR2 YSYEKL come from the germline V gene. Here immunoSEQ multiplex PCR was the method, and the copy in TCRdb shows in-frame clones only, minus some. The profile covers fewer than 300,000 clones, with under 90% appearing a single time and 15% to 18% taken by the ten largest. This specimen belongs to a study of blood T cell repertoires in COVID-19. The sequenced sample consisted of PBMCs or T cells enriched from blood (not recorded which). This TCR was recovered from a young man who had recovered from COVID-19. This chain uses TRBV4-1 with TRBJ2-3, with D perhaps matching TRBD2 (6 bases). DNA for the CDR3: TGCGCCAGCAGCCACACTCTTGCGGGGACTTCAGATACGCAGTATTTT. It codes for CASSHTLAGTSDTQYF.